The present T cell receptor (beta chain) was sequenced within a study of blood T cell repertoires in COVID-19. Background on the study: COVID-19 samples from acute and convalescent phases originated in the United States, Italy and Spain.

This CDR3 comprises 14 residues. Per the germline V gene, CDR1 is SSHAT and CDR2 is FNYEAQ (reference sequence). Trimming stripped 5 bases from V and 5 bases from J, with 15 bases between. Assay: immunoSEQ multiplex PCR; the TCRdb copy retains only in-frame clones and omits some. The top ten clones hold around 4.2% of a sample with 200,000 to 300,000 clones, 89% of them seen once. Adults between roughly 18 and 89 years of age took part from 24 US areas. Participant-reported clinical history was the basis for cohort assignment. V gene TRBV7-7 combines with J gene TRBJ2-5, with D maybe TRBD1 (6 bases). The material sequenced was PBMCs or T cells enriched from blood (not recorded which). The receptor was derived from a woman aged 25-40 years with acute COVID-19. The CDR3 DNA reads TGTGCCAGCAGCCCCGACAGGACCGGCGAGACCCAGTACTTC. As protein: CASSPDRTGETQYF.